This T cell receptor (beta chain) was retrieved from a study of T cell changes during pregnancy in multiple sclerosis. Sequenced by immunoSEQ multiplex PCR; TCRdb stores in-frame clones only, minus some. The repertoire includes around 100,000 clones, less than 95% of them detected once, and about 0.75% sits in the top ten. Germline CDR1 SGHRS, CDR2 YFSETQ. The CDR3 extends over 17 amino acids. Trimming pared 0 bases from V and 0 bases from J, leaving 15 bases between. This sequence was found in a female donor in good health, enrolled as a control in a pregnancy study. The sample here was peripheral blood, taken in the second trimester of pregnancy. V gene TRBV5-1 combines with J gene TRBJ1-1; D call uncertain. CDR3 coding DNA: TGCGCCAGCAGCTTGGTGAGTTCCCGGAGATTGAACACTGAAGCTTTCTTT. This translates into CASSLVSSRRLNTEAFF.